Below, 8 T cell receptor beta chains from the same sample are listed, as sequenced in a study of cytomegalovirus exposure and HLA in healthy donors. Researchers ran the PCR with 60 Vbeta and 13 Jbeta primers. Clones were sequenced by immunoSEQ multiplex PCR, and TCRdb holds only the in-frame ones, with some missing. There are 140,000 to 150,000 clones in the sample; around 80% occur only once, and about 2.9% lies in the top ten. Input material: PBMCs. The receptor source for this set is a female donor in good health and CMV-seronegative.

CDR3 bases: TGTGCCTGGAACAGGGGGCTGGTCTCCGGGGAGCTGTTTTTT. Translation gives CAWNRGLVSGELFF. The rearrangement uses TRBV30 and TRBJ2-2, with 9 bases that match TRBD1. The germline V gene encodes CDR1 GTSNPN and CDR2 SVGIG (reference sequence). CDR3 size: 14 residues. V lost 4 bases, J lost 6 bases, and 6 bases stayed unmatched.

The CDR3 region is CASSLNSRGETQYF. The CDR3 DNA sequence: TGTGCCAGCAGCTTAAATTCGAGGGGGGAGACCCAGTACTTC. The J gene is TRBJ2-5, the V gene TRBV11-2; TRBD1 might be the D (6 bases). The V end was cut by 2 bases, the J end by 5 bases, with 12 bases between. Germline V gene data show CDR1 as SGHAT and CDR2 as FQNNGV. This CDR3 has 14 residues.

This sequence joins TRBV11-2 and TRBJ2-3, with TRBD2 as a possible D gene (5 bases). V was shortened by 0 bases and J by 6 bases, with 10 bases between the two germline ends. Germline CDR1 SGHAT, CDR2 FQNNGV. There are 14 residues in the CDR3. CDR3 DNA: TGTGCCAGCAGCTTAGAGGACTTACCCGATACGCAGTATTTT. Its protein product is CASSLEDLPDTQYF.

A single count supports this clone. The chain couples TRBV5-6 to TRBJ2-5; 9 nucleotides match TRBD2. There are 18 residues in the CDR3. V shed 3 bases and J 5 bases; nucleotides not matched to a gene: 17. CDR1 is SGHDT and CDR2 is YYEEEE in the germline V gene. CDR3 coding DNA: TGTGCCAGCAGCTGGGAAGGGGGAGGCGGGGGGGCCCAGGAGACCCAGTACTTC. Amino acids: CASSWEGGGGGAQETQYF.

The chain has TRBV27 and TRBJ2-7; the match to TRBD1 covers 10 bases. The CDR3 spans 15 residues. From germline, CDR1 is MNHEY and CDR2 SMNVEV (reference sequence). With V trimmed by 5 bases and J by 1 base, 5 bases remained unmatched. The CDR3 sequence: CASSGPGQGSYEQYF. The CDR3, as DNA: TGTGCCAGCAGTGGCCCGGGACAGGGGTCCTACGAGCAGTACTTC.

The sample holds one count of this clone. The chain has TRBV28 and TRBJ2-3; D might be TRBD1 (6 bases). V lost 9 bases to trimming and J lost 0 bases, with 22 bases between them. Looked up from germline, CDR1 is MDHEN and CDR2 is SYDVKM. The length of the CDR3 is 17 residues. DNA for the CDR3: TGTGCCAGTACCCAAATCAGGGGAAAGGTGAGCACAGATACGCAGTATTTT. As protein: CASTQIRGKVSTDTQYF.

The genes are TRBV6-1 and TRBJ1-1, with D perhaps matching TRBD1 (5 bases). The CDR3 extends over 17 amino acids. Trimming left V 0 bases short and J 1 base short, with 15 bases between. Germline V lookup: CDR1 MNHNS, CDR2 SASEGT. Here the CDR3 reads CASSEALVWGGNTEAFF. The DNA for the CDR3 is TGTGCCAGCAGTGAAGCGCTGGTGTGGGGGGGGAACACTGAAGCTTTCTTT.

This chain uses TRBV5-1 with TRBJ2-7, with D hard to call. This CDR3 region has 13 residues. V lost 4 bases to trimming and J lost 0 bases, with 8 bases between them. Looked up from germline, CDR1 is SGHRS and CDR2 is YFSETQ. CDR3 coding DNA: TGCGCCAGCAGCCAACCGGGCTCCTACGAGCAGTACTTC. Protein: CASSQPGSYEQYF. Based on the CDR3 plus reference TRBV5-1 and TRBJ2-7, the full variable domain is KAGVTQTPRYLIKTRGQQVTLSCSPISGHRSVSWYQQTPGQGLQFLFEYFSETQRNKGNFPGRFSGRQFSNSRSEMNVSTLELGDSALYLCASSQPGSYEQYFGPGTRLTVT.